This TCR beta chain was sequenced during a study of lymphopenia after photon versus proton radiotherapy. Data came from immunoSEQ multiplex PCR; TCRdb stores just in-frame clones and leaves some out. Of 25,000 to 30,000 clones detected, 90% appear once; the ten largest clones hold around 0.89%. The CDR3 length is 14 residues. V trimming: 1 base; J trimming: 4 bases; junction bases outside the gene matches: 2. Germline CDR1 is KGHSH and CDR2 is LQKENI. The sequence derives from a woman aged 45-65 years with cholangiocarcinoma. The sample in question was peripheral blood, obtained from a patient treated with photon-based radiotherapy. The chain joins TRBV18 to TRBJ1-1; 8 bases map to TRBD1. CDR3 loop: CASSPRGQGTEAFF. For the CDR3, the DNA is TGTGCCAGCTCACCACGTGGACAGGGCACTGAAGCTTTCTTT.